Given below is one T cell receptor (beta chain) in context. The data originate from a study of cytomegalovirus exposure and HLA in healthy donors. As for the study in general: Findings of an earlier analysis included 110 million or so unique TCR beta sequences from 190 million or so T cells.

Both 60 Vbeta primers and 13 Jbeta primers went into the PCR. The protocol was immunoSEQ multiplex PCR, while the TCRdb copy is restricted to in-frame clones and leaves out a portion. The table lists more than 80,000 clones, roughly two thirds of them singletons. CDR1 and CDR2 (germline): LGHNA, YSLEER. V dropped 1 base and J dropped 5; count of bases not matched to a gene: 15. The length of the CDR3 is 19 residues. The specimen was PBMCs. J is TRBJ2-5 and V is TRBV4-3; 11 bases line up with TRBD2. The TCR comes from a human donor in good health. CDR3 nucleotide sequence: TGCGCCAGCAGCCAAGCCCCTCTAGCGGGGGGCTCACGGGTGGAGACCCAGTACTTC. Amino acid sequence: CASSQAPLAGGSRVETQYF.